Shown below are 25 T cell receptor beta chains from a single sample sequenced in a study of T cells after yellow fever vaccination. TCRdb independently ran MiXCR on the 5' RACE reads; one entry per CDR3 protein. The sample shows some 300,000 distinct CDR3 sequences, under 9% of them seen only once. The specimen was CD4+ T cells sorted from PBMCs, collected 5 days after the yellow fever booster vaccination. The receptors derive from a man between 18 and 29 years old who received the YFV17D yellow fever vaccine.

The V call is TRBV12-5, the J call TRBJ1-2; a weak D match, TRBD1 (5 bases). The CDR3 has 16 residues. Germline V gives CDR1 LGHNT, CDR2 FRNRAP. V shed 2 bases and J shed 4 bases, with 17 bases lying between them. This CDR3 is CASGLPPPDSLYGYTF. CDR3 nucleotides: TGTGCTAGTGGTTTGCCCCCCCCCGACAGCCTCTATGGCTACACCTTC. The entire variable domain, with the rest obtained from reference TRBV12-5 and TRBJ1-2, is as follows: DARVTQTPRHKVTEMGQEVTMRCQPILGHNTVFWYRQTMMQGLELLAYFRNRAPLDDSGMPKDRFSAEMPDATLATLKIQPSEPRDSAVYFCASGLPPPDSLYGYTFGSGTRLTVV.

This clonotype was picked up many times. V and J are TRBV20-1 and TRBJ2-3; TRBD2 aligns across 9 bases. There are 16 residues in the CDR3. The V segment lost 6 bases and the J segment 5 bases; nucleotides outside the gene matches: 15. Germline lookup yields CDR1 DFQATT and CDR2 SNEGSKA (reference sequence). The CDR3 spells CSARNFLAGLKDTQYF. In DNA, the CDR3 is TGCAGTGCCAGAAATTTCCTAGCGGGGCTAAAAGATACGCAGTATTTT.

The chain combines TRBV18 with TRBJ2-1; maybe TRBD1 (6 bases). CDR3 length: 13 residues. From germline, CDR1 is KGHSH and CDR2 LQKENI. The V gene lost 5 bases and the J gene lost 4 bases, with 9 bases spanning the gap. This chain's CDR3 is CASSEDRYNEQFF. In DNA form, the CDR3 reads TGTGCCAGCTCAGAGGACAGATACAATGAGCAGTTCTTC.

This chain connects TRBV4-1 to TRBJ1-1; 8 bases agree with TRBD1. V trimming: 3 bases; J trimming: 11 bases; junction bases outside the gene matches: 8. The germline gives CDR1 MGHRA, CDR2 YSYEKL. The CDR3 sequence is 13 residues long. CDR3 loop: CASSQLPGGSAFF. The CDR3 DNA is TGCGCCAGCAGCCAGCTCCCAGGGGGCTCGGCTTTCTTT.

This clonotype was seen a few times. The V call is TRBV6-5, the J call TRBJ1-1; D is possibly TRBD1 (6 bases). CDR1 and CDR2 (germline): MNHEY, SVGAGI. CDR3 length: 11 residues. Trimming removed 9 bases from V and 4 bases from J, with 9 bases in between. The CDR3 region is CASTTGTEAFF. The CDR3 DNA reads TGTGCCAGTACGACAGGCACTGAAGCTTTCTTT.

This clonotype was counted many times. The gene calls are TRBV4-2 and TRBJ2-5; TRBD1 is a possible D gene (6 bases). Trimming removed 2 bases from V and 3 bases from J, with 13 bases in between. Germline V gives CDR1 LGHNA, CDR2 YNFKEQ. The CDR3 is 15 amino acids. CDR3: CASSQRQGREETQYF. In DNA, the CDR3 is TGTGCCAGCAGCCAAAGGCAGGGGCGGGAAGAGACCCAGTACTTC.

This clonotype was detected many times. The chain couples TRBV12-3 or TRBV12-4 to TRBJ1-1, with D possibly TRBD1 on 6 matching bases. The CDR3 is made up of 18 amino acids. Trimming took off 3 bases at V and 6 bases at J, with 26 bases between the two ends. The DNA of the CDR3 is TGTGCCAGCAGTTTCTCACCCTTCTCCCAGGGGCCTGTGGCTGAAGCTTTCTTT. Its translation is CASSFSPFSQGPVAEAFF.

This rearrangement joins TRBV5-5 to TRBJ2-7; D might be TRBD1 (7 bases). The germline V and J ends were trimmed by 0 bases and 2 bases, with 12 bases remaining between them. Per germline, CDR1 SGHKS and CDR2 YYEKEE (reference sequence). CDR3 length: 15 residues. CDR3 loop: CASSLAGGSTYEQYV. DNA for the CDR3: TGTGCCAGCAGCTTGGCAGGGGGGAGTACCTACGAGCAGTACGTC.

Only a few counts were recorded for this clonotype. The V and J genes are TRBV5-1 and TRBJ2-3; maybe TRBD1 (5 bases). Germline values: CDR1 SGHRS, CDR2 YFSETQ. This CDR3 is 15 amino acids long. Deletions cut 1 base from V and 4 bases from J, with 13 bases between. The CDR3: CASSLLQAVADTQYF. CDR3 bases: TGCGCCAGCAGCTTGCTACAGGCGGTAGCAGATACGCAGTATTTT.

This clonotype turned up a few times. The rearrangement links TRBV7-2 to TRBJ2-3, with D perhaps TRBD2 (7 bases). This CDR3 has 13 amino acids. CDR1 and CDR2 (germline): SGHTA, FQGNSA. The CDR3 coding sequence is TGTGCGACCAAGGGGGGGAATATCGATACGCAGTATTTT. Protein: CATKGGNIDTQYF.

This chain uses TRBV7-2 with TRBJ2-7; no firm D call. The CDR3 extends over 14 amino acids. The V gene lost 1 base and the J gene lost 0 bases, with 7 bases spanning the gap. CDR1 and CDR2 from the germline V gene are SGHTA and FQGNSA. CDR3 nucleotides: TGTGCCAGCAGCTTAGAGCCAGGCTCCTACGAGCAGTACGTC. Encoded protein: CASSLEPGSYEQYV.

This clonotype was seen only a few times. The chain links TRBV7-2 to TRBJ1-2; D is undetermined. This CDR3 has 14 residues. CDR1 and CDR2 from the germline V gene are SGHTA and FQGNSA. Trimming took 3 bases from V and 2 from J, leaving 10 bases between them. This CDR3 is CASSLVRLNYGYTF. CDR3 DNA: TGTGCCAGCAGCTTGGTCCGATTAAACTATGGCTACACCTTC.

This clonotype was picked up a small number of times. The J gene is TRBJ2-7, the V gene TRBV11-2; 7 nucleotides match TRBD1. CDR3 length: 16 residues. V shed 5 bases, J shed 3 bases, and the junction held 13 bases outside the gene matches. Germline assignment: CDR1 SGHAT and CDR2 FQNNGV. CDR3 residues: CASSPRAGGYFYEQYF. The CDR3 coding sequence is TGTGCCAGCAGCCCCCGGGCAGGGGGATATTTCTACGAGCAGTACTTC.

The table lists this clonotype with a few counts. The chain links TRBV20-1 to TRBJ2-5; 11 positions agree with TRBD2. This CDR3 is 19 amino acids long. The germline CDR1 and CDR2 sequences are DFQATT and SNEGSKA (reference sequence). The V gene end was trimmed by 3 bases and the J gene end by 0 bases; junction bases not matched to a gene: 15. For the CDR3, the DNA is TGCAGTGCTAGTTTACTAGCGGGGGTCCGTCCATCGTACCAAGAGACCCAGTACTTC. As protein: CSASLLAGVRPSYQETQYF.

This clonotype was found a few times. The rearrangement uses TRBV7-2 and TRBJ2-1, with 12 positions matching TRBD2. The germline V gene encodes CDR1 SGHTA and CDR2 FQGNSA. Trimming removed 3 bases from V and 5 bases from J; junction bases left unmatched: 5. The CDR3 length is 16 residues. The CDR3 protein is CASSFPSGGVNNEQFF. The CDR3 coding sequence is TGTGCCAGCAGCTTCCCTAGCGGGGGGGTTAACAATGAGCAGTTCTTC.

The rearrangement uses TRBV28 and TRBJ2-3; 10 bases match TRBD1. CDR3 length: 12 amino acids. Germline-derived CDR1 and CDR2 are MDHEN and SYDVKM. The trim removed 6 bases at V and 11 bases at J, leaving 5 bases unmatched. The CDR3 here is CASRAGTGEQYF. CDR3 nucleotide sequence: TGTGCCAGCAGAGCCGGGACAGGGGAGCAGTATTTT. Together with reference TRBV28 and TRBJ2-3, the CDR3 gives the full variable domain: DVKVTQSSRYLVKRTGEKVFLECVQDMDHENMFWYRQDPGLGLRLIYFSYDVKMKEKGDIPEGYSVSREKKERFSLILESASTNQTSMYLCASRAGTGEQYFGPGTRLTVL.

The chain uses TRBV6-1 and TRBJ1-3; D unresolved. Trimming shortened V by 5 bases and J by 4 bases, and 15 bases separated the two germline ends. The CDR3 loop spans 15 amino acids. Germline CDR1 reads MNHNS; CDR2 reads SASEGT. CDR3 sequence reads: CASSRQNSGGNTIYF. The CDR3 DNA follows: TGTGCCAGCAGTAGACAAAACAGCGGAGGAAACACCATATATTTT.

This clonotype was found a few times. The chain carries TRBV20-1 and TRBJ2-3, with TRBD2 as a possible D gene (5 bases). Germline V gene lookup returns CDR1 DFQATT and CDR2 SNEGSKA (reference sequence). Trimming took off 7 bases at V and 4 bases at J, with 12 bases between the two ends. CDR3 length: 12 residues. The CDR3 is CSEGGWADTQYF. Here the CDR3 DNA reads TGCAGTGAAGGAGGTTGGGCAGATACGCAGTATTTT.

This chain uses TRBV7-9 with TRBJ1-3; unclear D gene. CDR1 is SEHNR and CDR2 is FQNEAQ in the germline V gene (reference sequence). V was shortened by 5 bases and J by 2 bases, with 13 bases between the two germline ends. The CDR3 covers 15 residues. The CDR3 loop is CASSPYGKAGNTIYF. The CDR3, as DNA: TGTGCCAGCAGCCCGTATGGGAAGGCTGGAAACACCATATATTTT.

This clonotype was counted a few times. The chain uses TRBV12-3 or TRBV12-4 and TRBJ2-7; D is uncertain. Between the trimmed V and J ends, which lost 5 bases and 1 base, there was a span of 12 bases. The CDR3 extends over 14 amino acids. The CDR3 loop is CASSPRTLSYEQYF. The CDR3 DNA sequence: TGTGCCAGCAGTCCCCGGACGCTGTCCTACGAGCAGTACTTC.

The chain joins TRBV27 to TRBJ1-5, with 11 bases lining up with TRBD1. The germline V gene encodes CDR1 MNHEY and CDR2 SMNVEV (reference sequence). The trim removed 1 base at V and 15 bases at J, leaving 14 bases unmatched. This CDR3 is built from 16 residues. The CDR3 spells CASSLWLGTGGGPRHF. For the CDR3, the DNA is TGTGCCAGCAGTTTATGGCTCGGGACAGGGGGGGGTCCAAGGCATTTT.

The chain joins TRBV12-3 or TRBV12-4 to TRBJ2-5; a weak D match, TRBD2 (6 bases). There are 14 residues in the CDR3. Between the trimmed V and J ends, which lost 3 bases and 6 bases, there was a span of 14 bases. CDR3 DNA sequence: TGTGCCAGCAGTTTCGGGACTGGATCTCAGACCCAGTACTTC. Amino acids: CASSFGTGSQTQYF.

This clonotype was counted between two and nine times. CDR3 DNA sequence: TGCAGTGCTAGAAAACTAGCGGAGACCCAGTACTTC. It encodes CSARKLAETQYF. The V and J genes are TRBV20-1 and TRBJ2-5; TRBD2 matches 7 bases. Per the germline V gene, CDR1 is DFQATT and CDR2 is SNEGSKA (reference sequence). The CDR3 totals 12 residues. Losses at the gene ends were 2 bases for V and 5 bases for J; bases not matched to a gene: 2.

This clonotype was observed at least ten times. V and J are TRBV29-1 and TRBJ2-3, with 8 bases matching TRBD2. The germline gives CDR1 SQVTM, CDR2 ANQGSEA. The CDR3 has 15 residues. The V gene end was trimmed by 2 bases and the J gene end by 6 bases; junction bases not matched to a gene: 10. CDR3 sequence (DNA): TGCAGCGTTGAAAGGGCCGGGGGGGCATCTGATACGCAGTATTTT. Amino acid sequence: CSVERAGGASDTQYF.

This clonotype was picked up a small number of times. This chain joins TRBV5-1 and TRBJ1-3; possible D gene TRBD1, 6 bases. This CDR3 is 14 amino acids long. The germline gives CDR1 SGHRS, CDR2 YFSETQ. Trimming took 4 bases from V and 2 from J, leaving 10 bases between them. The CDR3 is CASSPGTPGNTIYF. The DNA of the CDR3 is TGCGCCAGCAGCCCCGGGACACCTGGAAACACCATATATTTT.